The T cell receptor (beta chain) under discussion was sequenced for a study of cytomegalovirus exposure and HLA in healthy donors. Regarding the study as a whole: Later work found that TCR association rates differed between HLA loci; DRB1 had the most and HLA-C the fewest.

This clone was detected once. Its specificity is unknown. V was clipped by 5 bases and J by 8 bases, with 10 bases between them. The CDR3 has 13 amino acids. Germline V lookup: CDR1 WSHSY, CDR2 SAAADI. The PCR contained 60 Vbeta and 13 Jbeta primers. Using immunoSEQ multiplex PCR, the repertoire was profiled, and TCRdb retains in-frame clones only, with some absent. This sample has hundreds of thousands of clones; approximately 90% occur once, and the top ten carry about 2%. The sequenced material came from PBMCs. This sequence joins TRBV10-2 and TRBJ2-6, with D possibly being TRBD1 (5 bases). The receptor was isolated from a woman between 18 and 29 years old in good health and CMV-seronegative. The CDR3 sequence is CASSQPDTNVLTF. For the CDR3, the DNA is TGCGCCAGCAGTCAACCGGACACCAACGTCCTGACTTTC.